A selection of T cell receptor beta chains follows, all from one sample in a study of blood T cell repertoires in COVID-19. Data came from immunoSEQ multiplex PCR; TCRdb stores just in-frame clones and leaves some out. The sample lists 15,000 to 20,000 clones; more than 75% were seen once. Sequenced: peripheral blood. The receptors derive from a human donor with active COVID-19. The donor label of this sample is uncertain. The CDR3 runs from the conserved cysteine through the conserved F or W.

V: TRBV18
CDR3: CASSPPTGASGYTF

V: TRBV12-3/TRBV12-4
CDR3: CASSLGGGSEQYF

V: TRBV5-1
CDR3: CASAGLADEQYF

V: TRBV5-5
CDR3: CASSFHPGDRGYEQYF

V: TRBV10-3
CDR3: CAISFSGGVGETQYF

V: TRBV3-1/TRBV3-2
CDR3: CASSQGLGGYTF

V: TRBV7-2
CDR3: CASSLLARGLGGNEQFF

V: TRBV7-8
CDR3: CASSFSGGRNEKLFF

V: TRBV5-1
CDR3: CASSLEVGDRGIPGELFF

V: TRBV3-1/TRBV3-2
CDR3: CASSQDLGQGHYEQYF

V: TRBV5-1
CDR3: CASSLVLAGGTDTQYF

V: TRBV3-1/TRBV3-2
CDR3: CASSQGQAGANVLTF

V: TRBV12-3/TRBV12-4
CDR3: CASSFRGGNGYTF

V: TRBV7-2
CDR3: CASSLGPPGLDSYNEQFF

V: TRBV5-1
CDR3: CASSVGLVTEAFF

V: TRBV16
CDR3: CASSRTAEPYEQYF

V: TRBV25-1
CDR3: CASSERGGFYEQFF

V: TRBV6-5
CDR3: CASSYRGYEQYF

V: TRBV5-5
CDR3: CASSLAVTGSGNTIYF

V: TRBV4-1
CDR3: CASSQIGTGVAEAFF

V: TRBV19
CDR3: CASSYQGTEYGYTF

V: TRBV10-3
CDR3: CAISGGSGGRTYEQYF

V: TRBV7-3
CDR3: CASSLGPMPDTQYF

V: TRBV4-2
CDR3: CASSQDDWSETQYF

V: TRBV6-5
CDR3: CASSYSMAGGQPQHF

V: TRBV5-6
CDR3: CASTREGDGFSYEQYF

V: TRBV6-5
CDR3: CASSYSRTKRDYGYTF